The 28 T cell receptor beta chains listed next were all sequenced from one sample in a study of human T cells and chemical hapten exposure. The time point: patch test 2, 6 weeks after DPC sensitization. Treatment described: therapeutic diphenylcyclopropenone sensitization with weekly scalp DPC. One entry per CDR3 protein results from TCRdb running MiXCR on the RACE reads. Of 85,000 or so distinct CDR3 sequences detected, 11% appear once; the ten largest clones hold about 1.6%. The sequences come from whole blood, collected in connection with sensitization to the hapten diphenylcyclopropenone (DPC). All receptors derive from a young man with alopecia areata. Some clones in this sample may be carry-over from other donors' samples.

This clonotype was counted at least ten times. V is TRBV9 and J is TRBJ2-7; 9 bases map to TRBD2. The length of the CDR3 is 15 residues. CDR1 is SGDLS, CDR2 YYNGEE, per germline. Trimming cost V 2 bases and J 0 bases; bases outside gene matches: 3. DNA of the CDR3: TGTGCCAGCAGCGTTAGCGGGGGCTACTCCTACGAGCAGTACTTC. Translation gives CASSVSGGYSYEQYF.

Ten or more counts support this clonotype. The chain uses TRBV28 and TRBJ1-5; tentative D call: TRBD1 (5 bases). The CDR3 runs to 15 residues. CDR1 and CDR2 from the germline V gene are MDHEN and SYDVKM. V was pared by 2 bases and J by 6 bases, with 14 bases between. The CDR3 DNA reads TGTGCCAGCAGTTTACGTATCAGGGTGGGTCAGCCCCAGCATTTT. Translation: CASSLRIRVGQPQHF.

V is TRBV11-2 and J is TRBJ1-6, with D hard to call. V lost 2 bases, J lost 0 bases, and 14 bases lay in between. This CDR3 region has 18 residues. The germline V gene encodes CDR1 SGHAT and CDR2 FQNNGV. As DNA, the CDR3 is TGTGCCAGCAGCTTAAACGGTGGTGAGAGCTCCTATAATTCACCCCTCCACTTT. Encoded protein: CASSLNGGESSYNSPLHF.

This clonotype was seen ten or more times. The CDR3 loop is CASLTSGSTDTQYF. For the CDR3, the DNA is TGTGCCAGCCTAACTAGCGGGTCAACAGATACGCAGTATTTT. The chain couples TRBV12-3 or TRBV12-4 to TRBJ2-3, with 9 bases lining up with TRBD2. This CDR3 comprises 14 residues. V lost 8 bases to trimming and J lost 3 bases; unmatched junction nucleotides: 6.

The gene calls are TRBV10-3 and TRBJ1-2; TRBD1 aligns across 7 bases. The CDR3 totals 15 residues. Trimming at V came to 7 bases and at J to 9 bases, leaving 17 bases not matched to a gene. CDR1 is ENHRY and CDR2 is SYGVKD in the germline V gene. The chain's CDR3 is CAITRGGTDYGSYTF. For the CDR3, the DNA is TGTGCCATCACGCGGGGAGGGACAGATTATGGTAGCTACACCTTC.

This clonotype turned up a few times. The chain combines TRBV5-1 with TRBJ2-3, with 11 bases identical to TRBD2. The CDR3 has 17 residues. The J segment lost 2 bases and the V segment lost 3 bases, leaving 8 bases of the junction unmatched. Per the germline V gene, CDR1 is SGHRS and CDR2 is YFSETQ. CDR3 sequence reads: CASSSGSGGDITDTQYF. CDR3 DNA: TGCGCCAGCAGCTCCGGTAGCGGGGGGGATATCACAGATACGCAGTATTTT.

The chain has TRBV29-1 and TRBJ1-2; no clear D. CDR1 is SQVTM and CDR2 is ANQGSEA in the germline V gene. This CDR3 contains 14 residues. V lost 3 bases to trimming and J lost 2 bases, with 13 bases between them. The CDR3 spells CSVELATSNYGYTF. CDR3 in DNA: TGCAGCGTTGAGCTCGCGACATCGAACTATGGCTACACCTTC.

The chain recombines TRBV18 with TRBJ2-5, with TRBD1 matching over 9 bases. V lost 6 bases and J lost 1; bases outside the gene matches: 3. From germline, CDR1 is KGHSH and CDR2 LQKENI. This CDR3 spans 14 amino acids. CDR3 sequence: CASSGTGLQETQYF. In DNA, the CDR3 is TGTGCCAGCTCCGGGACAGGGCTCCAAGAGACCCAGTACTTC. The entire variable domain, with the rest obtained from reference TRBV18 and TRBJ2-5, is as follows: NAGVMQNPRHLVRRRGQEARLRCSPMKGHSHVYWYRQLPEEGLKFMVYLQKENIIDESGMPKERFSAEFPKEGPSILRIQQVVRGDSAAYFCASSGTGLQETQYFGPGTRLLVL.

This clonotype was picked up many times. The chain has TRBV7-8 and TRBJ1-5; D gene uncertain. The CDR3 covers 13 residues. Germline V gives CDR1 SGHVS, CDR2 FQNEAQ. CDR3 coding DNA: TGTGCGAGCGGCGGATTTGGCAATCAGCCCCAGCATTTT. This encodes CASGGFGNQPQHF. The full variable domain, rest sourced from reference TRBV7-8 and TRBJ1-5, is GAGVSQSPRYKVAKRGQDVALRCDPISGHVSLFWYQQALGQGPEFLTYFQNEAQLDKSGLPSDRFFAERPEGSVSTLKIQRTQQEDSAVYLCASGGFGNQPQHFGDGTRLSIL.

This clonotype came up a few times. The chain's CDR3 is CASSQDRGLTSGEKLFF. The CDR3 DNA reads as TGTGCCAGCAGCCAAGACAGGGGGTTAACAAGTGGTGAAAAACTGTTTTTT. The chain joins TRBV7-2 to TRBJ1-4; 9 bases match TRBD1. The CDR3 has 17 amino acids. V trimming: 5 bases; J trimming: 7 bases; junction bases outside the gene matches: 14. Germline lookup yields CDR1 SGHTA and CDR2 FQGNSA.

This clonotype was found a few times. The genes are TRBV7-9 and TRBJ2-7; 11 bases agree with TRBD1. Germline lookup yields CDR1 SEHNR and CDR2 FQNEAQ (reference sequence). CDR3 length equals 14 residues. Germline trimming cut 3 bases from V and 7 bases from J; bases unmatched to any gene: 5. The CDR3 DNA sequence: TGTGCCAGCAGCTTTGGACAGGGGGCGAGAGAGCAGTACTTC. Protein product: CASSFGQGAREQYF.

At least ten counts were recorded for this clonotype. CDR3 sequence reads: CASSILAGAQPVTGELFF. CDR3 DNA sequence: TGTGCCAGTAGTATTCTAGCGGGGGCCCAGCCAGTCACCGGGGAGCTGTTTTTT. The chain has TRBV19 and TRBJ2-2; 10 bases match TRBD2. Per the germline V gene, CDR1 is LNHDA and CDR2 is SQIVND (reference sequence). V lost 3 bases and J lost 4; bases outside the gene matches: 11. This CDR3 comprises 18 residues.

The V call is TRBV4-1, the J call TRBJ2-1; D is uncertain. Deletions cut 4 bases from V and 10 bases from J, with 11 bases between. Germline V gene data show CDR1 as MGHRA and CDR2 as YSYEKL. The CDR3 spans 12 residues. CDR3 amino acids: CASSPWGNEQFF. As DNA, the CDR3 is TGCGCCAGCAGCCCCTGGGGAAACGAGCAGTTCTTC.

The chain is built from TRBV6-6 and TRBJ2-3, with TRBD1 matching 9 bases. V trimming: 4 bases; J trimming: 3 bases; junction bases outside the gene matches: 2. This CDR3 has 14 residues. Germline CDR1 MNHNY, CDR2 SVGAGI (reference sequence). CDR3 coding DNA: TGTGCCAGCAGTTTGACAGGGGGGACAGATACGCAGTATTTT. It is translated as CASSLTGGTDTQYF.

The chain is built from TRBV19 and TRBJ2-7; D is possibly TRBD2 (5 bases). V dropped 5 bases and J dropped 5 bases, with 10 bases sitting between them. CDR1 LNHDA and CDR2 SQIVND come from the germline V gene (reference sequence). This CDR3 comprises 12 residues. The CDR3 here is CASSSGNHEQYF. CDR3 bases: TGTGCCAGTAGTTCCGGGAACCACGAGCAGTACTTC.

This clonotype has more than one count but fewer than ten. V gene TRBV18 combines with J gene TRBJ1-4, with D hard to call. The CDR3 contains 17 residues. With 1 base removed from V and 8 bases from J, the gap between germline ends came to 20 bases. Germline lookup yields CDR1 KGHSH and CDR2 LQKENI. The chain's CDR3 is CASSPLFIGNREEKLFF. The CDR3 DNA sequence: TGTGCCAGCTCACCACTATTCATTGGAAATCGAGAAGAAAAACTGTTTTTT.

This clonotype was observed many times. The J gene is TRBJ1-2, the V gene TRBV6-1; D is uncertain. The CDR3 loop spans 13 amino acids. CDR1 and CDR2 from the germline V gene are MNHNS and SASEGT. V lost 0 bases, J lost 3 bases, and 5 bases lay in between. CDR3 loop: CASSEASHYGYTF. DNA for the CDR3: TGTGCCAGCAGTGAAGCGTCCCACTATGGCTACACCTTC.

The rearrangement links TRBV4-3 to TRBJ1-5; D call uncertain. V shed 3 bases and J shed 4 bases, with 16 bases lying between them. This CDR3 has 16 amino acids. Germline-derived CDR1 and CDR2 are LGHNA and YSLEER. The CDR3 reads CASSHSWPGVNQPQHF. The CDR3 nucleotides read TGCGCCAGCAGCCATAGTTGGCCCGGAGTAAATCAGCCCCAGCATTTT.

The CDR3 protein is CASTRDLVPVQPQHF. Written as DNA, the CDR3 is TGTGCCAGCACCCGGGACCTCGTTCCTGTACAGCCCCAGCATTTT. The J gene is TRBJ1-5, the V gene TRBV6-1; D possibly corresponds to TRBD1 (5 bases). The CDR3 is 15 amino acids. The germline V gene encodes CDR1 MNHNS and CDR2 SASEGT. V gave up 7 bases and J gave up 7 bases, with 20 bases separating them.

The V gene is TRBV7-2, the J gene TRBJ1-1; the match to TRBD1 covers 7 bases. Unmatched junction bases numbered 6, after V lost 5 bases and J lost 0 bases. This CDR3 has 15 amino acids. Per the germline V gene, CDR1 is SGHTA and CDR2 is FQGNSA. The CDR3: CASSRTGAMNTEAFF. The DNA for the CDR3 is TGTGCCAGCAGCCGAACAGGGGCAATGAACACTGAAGCTTTCTTT.

The gene calls are TRBV6-6 and TRBJ2-1; D could derive from TRBD1 or TRBD2 (5 bases each). The CDR3 consists of 15 residues. V was cut by 7 bases and J by 8 bases, with 21 bases left in between. Germline V gene lookup returns CDR1 MNHNY and CDR2 SVGAGI (reference sequence). This chain's CDR3 is CASIPGPQAIYEQFF. CDR3 coding DNA: TGTGCCAGCATCCCGGGACCCCAGGCAATCTATGAGCAGTTCTTC.

This clonotype came up many times. This chain links TRBV9 with TRBJ1-1; D is ambiguous. Trimming cost V 0 bases and J 1 base, with 7 bases left between them. Germline V gene data show CDR1 as SGDLS and CDR2 as YYNGEE. The CDR3 totals 14 residues. The CDR3 nucleotides read TGTGCCAGCAGCGTAGGGATAACGAACACTGAAGCTTTCTTT. It yields the protein CASSVGITNTEAFF.

This clonotype was recorded many times. For the CDR3, the DNA is TGTGCCAGCAGTTACTCGAGACTAGCGGGGGGGCATAAGTTCTTC. This codes for CASSYSRLAGGHKFF. The rearrangement links TRBV6-2 or TRBV6-3 to TRBJ2-1; TRBD2 agrees at 14 bases. The CDR3 is 15 amino acids. The J segment lost 14 bases and the V segment lost 0 bases, leaving 6 bases of the junction unmatched. Germline V CDR1 and CDR2: MNHEY, SVGEGT.

This clonotype was detected many times. The chain has TRBV18 and TRBJ2-7; 10 bases map to TRBD2. Per germline, CDR1 KGHSH and CDR2 LQKENI. V gave up 6 bases and J gave up 3 bases; unmatched junction bases: 8. CDR3 length: 15 amino acids. CDR3 loop: CASSEAGTSDYEQYF. CDR3 coding DNA: TGTGCCAGCTCGGAAGCCGGGACTAGCGACTACGAGCAGTACTTC.

J is TRBJ2-6 and V is TRBV18, with D possibly TRBD1 on 5 matching bases. Germline values: CDR1 KGHSH, CDR2 LQKENI. This CDR3 spans 16 amino acids. V was shortened by 3 bases and J by 4 bases, with 13 bases between the two germline ends. The CDR3 loop is CASSPVAGSGANVLTF. The DNA for the CDR3 is TGTGCCAGCTCACCCGTCGCAGGGTCGGGGGCCAACGTCCTGACTTTC.

This sequence joins TRBV27 and TRBJ2-7; 8 bases fit TRBD2. Germline CDR1 and CDR2: MNHEY and SMNVEV (reference sequence). The CDR3 consists of 17 residues. The ends lost 7 bases at V and 0 bases at J; junction bases unmatched: 14. Here the CDR3 reads CASTRTGGGASSYEQYF. As DNA, the CDR3 is TGTGCCAGCACCCGTACGGGAGGGGGGGCGAGCTCCTACGAGCAGTACTTC.

This clonotype was recorded at least ten times. The chain has TRBV28 and TRBJ2-1, with unresolved D. This CDR3 is 14 amino acids long. Germline CDR1 MDHEN, CDR2 SYDVKM. Trimming removed 6 bases from V and 6 bases from J, with 15 bases in between. The chain's CDR3 is CASSQGQISNEQFF. CDR3 nucleotides: TGTGCCAGCAGCCAAGGGCAGATTAGCAATGAGCAGTTCTTC.

This clonotype was recorded only once. The chain employs TRBV20-1 and TRBJ2-7; unclear D gene. The CDR3 runs to 13 residues. Germline lookup yields CDR1 DFQATT and CDR2 SNEGSKA (reference sequence). Trimming stripped 3 bases from V and 0 bases from J, with 9 bases between. CDR3 residues: CSARFRSSYEQYF. The CDR3 coding sequence is TGCAGTGCTAGGTTTCGGTCCTCCTACGAGCAGTACTTC.